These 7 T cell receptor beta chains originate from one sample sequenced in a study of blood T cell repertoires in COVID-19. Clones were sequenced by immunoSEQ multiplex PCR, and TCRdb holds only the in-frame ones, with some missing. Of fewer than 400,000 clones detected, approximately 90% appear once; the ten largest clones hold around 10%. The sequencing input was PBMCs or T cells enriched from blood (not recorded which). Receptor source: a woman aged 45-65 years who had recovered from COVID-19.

CDR3 amino acids: CASSSGTGGYEQYF. The CDR3, as DNA: TGTGCCAGCAGTTCCGGGACAGGGGGCTACGAGCAGTACTTC. This chain uses TRBV11-2 with TRBJ2-7; 11 positions match TRBD1. Per germline, CDR1 SGHAT and CDR2 FQNNGV. The CDR3 spans 14 residues. The V segment lost 6 bases and the J segment 3 bases; nucleotides outside the gene matches: 4. Full variable domain (missing parts from reference TRBV11-2 and TRBJ2-7): EAGVAQSPRYKIIEKRQSVAFWCNPISGHATLYWYQQILGQGPKLLIQFQNNGVVDDSQLPKDRFSAERLKGVDSTLKIQPAKLEDSAVYLCASSSGTGGYEQYFGPGTRLTVT.

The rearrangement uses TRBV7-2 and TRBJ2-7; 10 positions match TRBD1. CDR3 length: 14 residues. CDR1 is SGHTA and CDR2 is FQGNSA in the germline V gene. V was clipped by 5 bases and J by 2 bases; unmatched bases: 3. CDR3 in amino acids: CASSRDRGPYEQYF. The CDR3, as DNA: TGTGCCAGCAGCCGGGACAGGGGACCCTACGAGCAGTACTTC.

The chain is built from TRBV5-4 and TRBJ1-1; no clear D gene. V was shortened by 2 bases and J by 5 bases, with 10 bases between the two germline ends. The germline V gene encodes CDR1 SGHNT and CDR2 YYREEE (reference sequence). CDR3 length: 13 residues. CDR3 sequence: CASSFGRDTEAFF. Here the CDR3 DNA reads TGTGCCAGCAGCTTTGGGCGGGATACTGAAGCTTTCTTT.

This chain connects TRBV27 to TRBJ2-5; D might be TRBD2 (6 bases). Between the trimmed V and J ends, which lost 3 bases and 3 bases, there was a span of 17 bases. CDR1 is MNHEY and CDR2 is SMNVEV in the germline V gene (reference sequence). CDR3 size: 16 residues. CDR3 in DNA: TGTGCCAGCAGTTTTTTGCGGGGTAATTGGAAAGAGACCCAGTACTTC. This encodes CASSFLRGNWKETQYF.

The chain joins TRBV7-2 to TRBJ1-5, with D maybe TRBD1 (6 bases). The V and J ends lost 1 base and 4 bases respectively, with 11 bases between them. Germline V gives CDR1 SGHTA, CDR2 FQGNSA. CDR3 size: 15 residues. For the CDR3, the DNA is TGTGCCAGCAGCTTAGTAGGGGGGGATAATCAGCCCCAGCATTTT. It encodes CASSLVGGDNQPQHF.

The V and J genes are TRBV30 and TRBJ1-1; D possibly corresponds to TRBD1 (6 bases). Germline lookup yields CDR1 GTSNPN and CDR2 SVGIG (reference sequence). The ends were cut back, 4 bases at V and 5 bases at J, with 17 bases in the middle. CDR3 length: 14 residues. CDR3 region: CAWTQGHLGTEAFF. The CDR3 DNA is TGTGCCTGGACCCAGGGACACCTGGGAACTGAAGCTTTCTTT.

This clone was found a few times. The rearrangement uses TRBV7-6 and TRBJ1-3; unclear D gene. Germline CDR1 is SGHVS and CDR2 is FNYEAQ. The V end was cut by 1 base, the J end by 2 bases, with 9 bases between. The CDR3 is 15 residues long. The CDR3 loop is CASSLEERPGNTIYF. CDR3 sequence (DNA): TGTGCCAGCAGCTTAGAGGAGCGTCCTGGAAACACCATATATTTT.